This T cell receptor beta chain was captured in a study of cytomegalovirus exposure and HLA in healthy donors. Study-wide background: An early data release held some 89 million unique TCRs from HLA-typed donors.

Note on this clone: Antigen specificity is unknown.

There are 18 residues in the CDR3. In germline, CDR1 is SGHVS, CDR2 FQNEAQ. Trimming at V came to 0 bases and at J to 2 bases, leaving 9 bases not matched to a gene. Regarding the study as a whole: Trimming of TCR beta V- and J-genes showed a link, identified in a later analysis, to a missense DCLRE1C variant. Later analysis suggested most CMV-associated TCR beta chains were HLA-restricted.

Nominal health characterized the donors when sampled, though unrecorded immune exposures were likely. The PCR contained 60 Vbeta and 13 Jbeta primers. Libraries were prepared by immunoSEQ multiplex PCR; TCRdb keeps only in-frame clonotypes and omits some of them. The table lists about 120,000 clones, less than 80% of them singletons, with more than 3% in the top ten. The sequence derives from a woman aged 50 to 60 in good health and CMV-seronegative. The chain joins TRBV7-8 to TRBJ2-7; 11 bases are shared with TRBD2. Sequencing input: PBMCs. CDR3 in DNA: TGTGCCAGCAGCTTAGCGCGTCTAGCGGGAGGCCCGACCTACGAGCAGTACTTC. Protein product: CASSLARLAGGPTYEQYF. The full variable domain, in which reference TRBV7-8 and TRBJ2-7 provide the parts outside the CDR3, is GAGVSQSPRYKVAKRGQDVALRCDPISGHVSLFWYQQALGQGPEFLTYFQNEAQLDKSGLPSDRFFAERPEGSVSTLKIQRTQQEDSAVYLCASSLARLAGGPTYEQYFGPGTRLTVT.